These 2 T cell receptor beta chains were all obtained from the same sample, sequenced in a study of blood T cell repertoires in COVID-19. Clones were sequenced by immunoSEQ multiplex PCR, and TCRdb holds only the in-frame ones, with some missing. The data show around 92,000 clones, 75% to 85% seen once. The material sequenced was peripheral blood. The origin of the receptors is a woman over 75 with acute or convalescent COVID-19.

The chain joins TRBV2 to TRBJ2-2; weak D call: TRBD2 (7 bases). The length of the CDR3 is 14 residues. V dropped 7 bases and J dropped 2 bases, with 11 bases sitting between them. The germline gives CDR1 SNHLY, CDR2 FYNNEI. The CDR3 spells CASKGGRNTGELFF. CDR3 sequence (DNA): TGTGCCAGCAAGGGGGGGAGAAACACCGGGGAGCTGTTTTTT.

The CDR3 loop is CASRGDRDEQYF. The CDR3 nucleotides are TGTGCCAGCAGGGGGGACAGGGACGAGCAGTACTTC. V and J are TRBV6-5 and TRBJ2-7; TRBD1 agrees at 9 bases. Germline loops: CDR1 MNHEY, CDR2 SVGAGI. Trimming at V came to 6 bases and at J to 5 bases, leaving 2 bases not matched to a gene. The CDR3 is 12 residues long.